This entry lists 10 T cell receptor beta chains sequenced from one sample in a study of vaccination effects on CD4 cells after COVID-19 (dated by TCRdb to between 2020 and 2023). The library was prepared using the immunoSEQ multiplex PCR assay. The immuneACCESS repertoire file appears here via TCRdb, limited to in-frame rearrangements. These files lack a portion of the clones; in checked studies, under half of the deficit traces to unresolved V genes, and the cause of the others is not known. Here the sample has about 69,000 clones; around 69% occur a single time. Of the sample, roughly 1.5% is held by the ten largest clones. No antigen is known for these receptors. In the ViraFEST assay, PBMC were stimulated with viral peptide pools, and antigen-specific CD4+ T cell clonotypes were then identified by expansion using TCR sequencing. After approximately eleven days of culture, CD4+ T cells were isolated with the EasySep CD4+ T cell isolation kit. Participants received two doses of either the BNT162b2 or the mRNA-1273 mRNA SARS-CoV-2 vaccine.

Specimen: CD4+ T cells from PBMCs cultured with HCoV-229E spike peptides, collected after COVID-19 vaccination. Read against the paper, the sample's cell subset or site label means: HCoV-229E spike overlapping peptide pool stimulation. The origin of the receptors is a human donor who received a COVID-19 vaccine.

V and J are TRBV29-1 and TRBJ2-5; TRBD1 matches 9 bases. The V segment lost 6 bases and the J segment 4 bases; nucleotides outside the gene matches: 6. The CDR3 contains 13 residues. Germline loops: CDR1 SQVTM, CDR2 ANQGSEA. The CDR3 here is CSVGTGTIETQYF. In nucleotides, the CDR3 is TGCAGCGTGGGGACAGGGACTATAGAGACCCAGTACTTC. Combining the CDR3 with reference TRBV29-1 and TRBJ2-5 gives the whole variable domain SAVISQKPSRDICQRGTSLTIQCQVDSQVTMMFWYRQQPGQSLTLIATANQGSEATYESGFVIDKFPISRPNLTFSTLTVSNMSPEDSSIYLCSVGTGTIETQYFGPGTRLLVL.

The J gene is TRBJ1-6, the V gene TRBV5-8; D remains ambiguous. Germline-derived CDR1 and CDR2 are SGHTS and YDEGEE. Trimming shortened V by 1 base and J by 8 bases, and 7 bases separated the two germline ends. The CDR3 totals 13 residues. The CDR3: CASSLPGDSPLHF. DNA of the CDR3: TGTGCCAGCAGCTTGCCGGGCGATTCACCCCTCCACTTT.

The genes are TRBV2 and TRBJ1-3, with 8 bases that match TRBD1. J gave up 5 bases and V 6 bases, and 9 bases lay outside the gene matches. Germline V gene data show CDR1 as SNHLY and CDR2 as FYNNEI. The CDR3 runs 15 residues. As DNA, the CDR3 is TGTGCCAGCAGCGATCCGACAGGGGATAGAAACACCATATATTTT. Encoded protein: CASSDPTGDRNTIYF.

The genes are TRBV6-5 and TRBJ1-1; D not resolved. CDR1 is MNHEY and CDR2 is SVGAGI in the germline V gene. V lost 7 bases to trimming and J lost 1 base, with 13 bases between them. The CDR3 totals 14 residues. The DNA of the CDR3 is TGTGCCAGCACGTTGGACGCCTCGAACACTGAAGCTTTCTTT. It yields the protein CASTLDASNTEAFF.

This sequence joins TRBV2 and TRBJ1-5, with D hard to call. The CDR3 is made up of 15 amino acids. CDR1 and CDR2 (germline): SNHLY, FYNNEI. Trimming took 4 bases from V and 0 from J, leaving 10 bases between them. CDR3: CASSGTINSNQPQHF. DNA of the CDR3: TGTGCCAGCAGTGGGACCATAAATAGCAATCAGCCCCAGCATTTT. The full variable domain, completed using reference TRBV2 and TRBJ1-5, is EPEVTQTPSHQVTQMGQEVILRCVPISNHLYFYWYRQILGQKVEFLVSFYNNEISEKSEIFDDQFSVERPDGSNFTLKIRSTKLEDSAMYFCASSGTINSNQPQHFGDGTRLSIL.

This clone was detected a few times. The chain uses TRBV12-5 and TRBJ1-1, with no clear D. CDR1 LGHNT and CDR2 FRNRAP come from the germline V gene. CDR3 length: 13 amino acids. Trimming pared 6 bases from V and 3 bases from J, leaving 11 bases between. In DNA, the CDR3 is TGTGCTAGTGGCCAAGGACGGTACACTGAAGCTTTCTTT. As protein: CASGQGRYTEAFF.

J is TRBJ1-5 and V is TRBV6-5; tentatively, D is TRBD1 (5 bases). Germline V gene sequence: CDR1 MNHEY, CDR2 SVGAGI. The V end was cut by 0 bases, the J end by 1 base, with 10 bases between. The CDR3 is made up of 16 amino acids. Written as DNA, the CDR3 is TGTGCCAGCAGTTACTCGGGGCGTGGGAGCAATCAGCCCCAGCATTTT. It is translated as CASSYSGRGSNQPQHF.

The chain links TRBV5-5 to TRBJ2-5; 10 nucleotides line up with TRBD2. The CDR3 runs 17 residues. J was trimmed by 6 bases and V by 0 bases; bases with no gene match: 11. Germline-derived CDR1 and CDR2 are SGHKS and YYEKEE (reference sequence). The CDR3 loop is CASSLGLAGGTGKTQYF. Here the CDR3 DNA reads TGTGCCAGCAGCTTGGGACTAGCGGGTGGGACGGGAAAGACCCAGTACTTC.

The rearrangement links TRBV12-3 or TRBV12-4 to TRBJ2-4; D gene uncertain. This CDR3 is built from 12 residues. V was cut by 3 bases and J by 11 bases, with 11 bases left in between. The CDR3, as DNA: TGTGCCAGCAGTTTGGCCCATCCGGTTCAGTACTTC. Its protein is CASSLAHPVQYF.

This clone was picked up a small number of times. The V call is TRBV27, the J call TRBJ1-5; a possible D gene is TRBD1 (6 bases). CDR3 length: 16 amino acids. V gave up 2 bases and J gave up 6 bases, with 17 bases separating them. The germline gives CDR1 MNHEY, CDR2 SMNVEV (reference sequence). The CDR3 here is CASSLVGGGGAQPQHF. The DNA of the CDR3 is TGTGCCAGCAGTTTAGTAGGGGGTGGCGGGGCTCAGCCCCAGCATTTT.